Each of the 19 T cell receptor beta chains below was sequenced from the same sample in a study of blood T cell repertoires in COVID-19. Assay used: immunoSEQ multiplex PCR; TCRdb lists only in-frame clones, some missing. The table includes nearly 95,000 clones, around four fifths detected once. Sequencing used peripheral blood. Receptor source: a human donor in a cohort sampled during active COVID-19.

The CDR3 here is CASSQDSGGTDTQYF. CDR3 nucleotide sequence: TGTGCCAGCAGCCAAGATAGCGGGGGGACAGATACGCAGTATTTT. The gene calls are TRBV3-1 (or the pseudogene TRBV3-2) and TRBJ2-3; 10 nucleotides align to TRBD2. This CDR3 is 15 amino acids long. Trimming at V came to 0 bases and at J to 3 bases, leaving 0 bases not matched to a gene. CDR1 and CDR2 (germline): LGHDT, YNNKEL (reference sequence).

V is TRBV6-2 or TRBV6-3 and J is TRBJ1-1, with D perhaps matching TRBD1 (6 bases). V lost 3 bases, J lost 5 bases, and 13 bases lay in between. The CDR3 length is 14 residues. The germline V gene has CDR1 MNHEY and CDR2 SVGEGT. The CDR3 protein is CASSYEGGSTEAFF. Written as DNA, the CDR3 is TGTGCCAGCAGTTATGAGGGGGGGAGTACTGAAGCTTTCTTT.

V gene TRBV28 combines with J gene TRBJ2-1, with D perhaps TRBD2 (5 bases). V shed 5 bases and J shed 3 bases, with 11 bases lying between them. The germline CDR1 and CDR2 sequences are MDHEN and SYDVKM. The CDR3 length is 14 residues. The CDR3 DNA is TGTGCCAGCAGTCCTCCCCGGGACTACAATGAGCAGTTCTTC. Translation gives CASSPPRDYNEQFF. Based on the CDR3 plus reference TRBV28 and TRBJ2-1, the full variable domain is DVKVTQSSRYLVKRTGEKVFLECVQDMDHENMFWYRQDPGLGLRLIYFSYDVKMKEKGDIPEGYSVSREKKERFSLILESASTNQTSMYLCASSPPRDYNEQFFGPGTRLTVL.

The count of this clone is one. The chain combines TRBV7-8 with TRBJ1-1, with D possibly being TRBD1 (5 bases). V shed 4 bases and J shed 5 bases, with 14 bases lying between them. In germline, CDR1 is SGHVS, CDR2 FQNEAQ. The CDR3 totals 14 residues. CDR3 amino acids: CASSSRGGGTEAFF. CDR3 nucleotide sequence: TGTGCCAGCAGCTCACGGGGGGGAGGGACTGAAGCTTTCTTT.

The chain is built from TRBV3-1 (or the pseudogene TRBV3-2) and TRBJ1-2; TRBD1 aligns across 7 bases. CDR3 length equals 13 residues. With 4 bases clipped from V and 8 bases from J, the junction kept 7 bases outside the gene matches. From germline, CDR1 is LGHDT and CDR2 YNNKEL (reference sequence). The CDR3 DNA reads as TGTGCCAGCAGCCTCGTACAGGGGCAAGGCTACACCTTC. Its protein is CASSLVQGQGYTF.

The chain is built from TRBV19 and TRBJ2-2; D unresolved. Germline V gene sequence: CDR1 LNHDA, CDR2 SQIVND (reference sequence). The CDR3 sequence is 12 residues long. Trimming left V 7 bases short and J 6 bases short, with 9 bases between. The CDR3, as DNA: TGTGCCAGTACCTATACTGCCGGGGAGCTGTTTTTT. Its translation: CASTYTAGELFF.

The V call is TRBV7-3, the J call TRBJ2-1, with TRBD1 matching 8 bases. This CDR3 has 14 residues. Germline-derived CDR1 and CDR2 are SGHTA and FQGTGA. After removal of 5 bases from V and 4 bases from J, the junction contained 4 bases not matched to a gene. CDR3 residues: CASSPGQEYNEQFF. The CDR3 nucleotides read TGTGCCAGCAGCCCGGGACAGGAGTACAATGAGCAGTTCTTC.

This rearrangement joins TRBV6-5 to TRBJ2-2, with TRBD2 matching over 7 bases. Germline CDR1 MNHEY, CDR2 SVGAGI. There are 14 residues in the CDR3. The V and J ends lost 6 bases and 3 bases, in that order; junction bases with no gene match: 4. CDR3 amino acids: CASRRGGDTGELFF. For the CDR3, the DNA is TGTGCCAGCAGAAGGGGAGGGGACACCGGGGAGCTGTTTTTT.

This sequence joins TRBV6-5 and TRBJ2-5; TRBD2 matches 10 bases. Germline V gene lookup returns CDR1 MNHEY and CDR2 SVGAGI. Trimming took 2 bases from V and 3 from J; bases not matched to a gene: 0. This CDR3 is 14 amino acids long. The CDR3 loop is CASSYTSGKETQYF. The CDR3 region has the DNA TGTGCCAGCAGTTACACTAGCGGGAAAGAGACCCAGTACTTC.

This clone was seen at least ten times. The chain joins TRBV28 to TRBJ2-3, with TRBD2 matching 16 bases. CDR3 size: 16 residues. Germline assignment: CDR1 MDHEN and CDR2 SYDVKM. V was pared by 4 bases and J by 5 bases, with 3 bases of the junction left unmatched. The CDR3 DNA sequence: TGTGCCAGCAGTTCGGGACTAGCGGGAGGGGTAGATACGCAGTATTTT. It encodes CASSSGLAGGVDTQYF.

V and J are TRBV28 and TRBJ1-3; 7 positions agree with TRBD1. V lost 2 bases to trimming and J lost 0 bases; unmatched junction nucleotides: 4. CDR3 length: 16 residues. From germline, CDR1 is MDHEN and CDR2 SYDVKM. The CDR3 loop reads CASSLHRGPSGNTIYF. The DNA of the CDR3 is TGTGCCAGCAGTTTACACAGGGGTCCCTCTGGAAACACCATATATTTT.

V and J are TRBV4-2 and TRBJ2-3, with 7 bases that match TRBD2. Germline CDR1 is LGHNA and CDR2 is YNFKEQ. J lost 6 bases, V lost 4 bases, and 22 bases had no gene match. The CDR3 has 19 amino acids. The chain's CDR3 is CASSPGAGRVGGFGDTQYF. The CDR3 DNA follows: TGTGCCAGCAGCCCAGGAGCCGGGAGAGTGGGGGGGTTCGGGGATACGCAGTATTTT.

The V gene is TRBV11-2, the J gene TRBJ2-7; maybe TRBD1 (6 bases). Looked up from germline, CDR1 is SGHAT and CDR2 is FQNNGV. The CDR3 has 16 amino acids. The V end was cut by 5 bases, the J end by 9 bases, with 26 bases between. In DNA, the CDR3 is TGTGCCAGCAGCCTACCGGGACAACTCCTACGTGGGGGGCAGTACTTC. Protein product: CASSLPGQLLRGGQYF. The variable domain in full, completed from reference TRBV11-2 and TRBJ2-7, reads EAGVAQSPRYKIIEKRQSVAFWCNPISGHATLYWYQQILGQGPKLLIQFQNNGVVDDSQLPKDRFSAERLKGVDSTLKIQPAKLEDSAVYLCASSLPGQLLRGGQYFGPGTRLTVT.

The rearrangement links TRBV27 to TRBJ2-2, with unresolved D. The V end lost 6 bases, the J end lost 3 bases, and 11 bases lay between the germline ends. This CDR3 region has 14 residues. Germline CDR1 and CDR2: MNHEY and SMNVEV (reference sequence). CDR3 nucleotide sequence: TGTGCCAGCAGGTTAGAGTTTTACACCGGGGAGCTGTTTTTT. It yields the protein CASRLEFYTGELFF.

The chain recombines TRBV5-5 with TRBJ1-5; possibly TRBD1 for D (5 bases). The V and J ends lost 1 base and 0 bases respectively, with 14 bases between them. Germline CDR1 SGHKS, CDR2 YYEKEE (reference sequence). This CDR3 has 17 amino acids. The CDR3 DNA sequence: TGTGCCAGCAGCTTGAGGGGCGGGGGGGTTAGCAATCAGCCCCAGCATTTT. Its protein is CASSLRGGGVSNQPQHF.

This clone was counted only a few times. The rearrangement uses TRBV5-4 and TRBJ1-6; D unclear. Trimming pared 5 bases from V and 8 bases from J, leaving 8 bases between. The CDR3 has 12 residues. Germline V gives CDR1 SGHNT, CDR2 YYREEE (reference sequence). DNA of the CDR3: TGTGCCAGCAGAAGAGATTATTCACCCCTCCACTTT. Its translation: CASRRDYSPLHF.

The V and J genes are TRBV5-1 and TRBJ2-3; TRBD2 matches at 7 bases. From germline, CDR1 is SGHRS and CDR2 YFSETQ. With V trimmed by 3 bases and J by 0 bases, 4 bases remained unmatched. This CDR3 contains 15 residues. The CDR3 DNA sequence: TGCGCCAGCAGCTGGGGGAGGGTAAGCACAGATACGCAGTATTTT. Its translation: CASSWGRVSTDTQYF.

The chain has TRBV5-1 and TRBJ1-1, with D possibly TRBD1 on 6 matching bases. Germline V gene data show CDR1 as SGHRS and CDR2 as YFSETQ. The ends were cut back, 0 bases at V and 1 base at J, with 13 bases in the middle. The CDR3 sequence is 16 residues long. The CDR3 bases are TGCGCCAGCAGCTTGGAAGGGGGATCGAGGAACACTGAAGCTTTCTTT. Protein product: CASSLEGGSRNTEAFF.

The chain's CDR3 is CASSTSGGGTDTQYF. The CDR3 region has the DNA TGTGCCAGCAGCACTAGCGGCGGAGGCACAGATACGCAGTATTTT. This chain connects TRBV28 to TRBJ2-3; the match to TRBD2 covers 8 bases. The germline gives CDR1 MDHEN, CDR2 SYDVKM. The length of the CDR3 is 15 residues. V lost 6 bases and J lost 1; bases outside the gene matches: 6.